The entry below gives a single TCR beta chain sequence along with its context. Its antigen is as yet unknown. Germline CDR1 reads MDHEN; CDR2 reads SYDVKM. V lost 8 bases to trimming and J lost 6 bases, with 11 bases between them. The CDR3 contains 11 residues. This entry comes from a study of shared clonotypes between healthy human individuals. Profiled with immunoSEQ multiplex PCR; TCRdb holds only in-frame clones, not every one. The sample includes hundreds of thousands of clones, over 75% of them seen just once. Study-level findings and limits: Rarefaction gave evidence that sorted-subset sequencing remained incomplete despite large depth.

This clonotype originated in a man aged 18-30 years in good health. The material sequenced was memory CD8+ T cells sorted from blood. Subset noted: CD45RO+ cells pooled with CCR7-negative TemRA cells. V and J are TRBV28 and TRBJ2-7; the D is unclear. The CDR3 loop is CASGGSTEQYF. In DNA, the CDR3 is TGTGCCAGCGGTGGCAGCACCGAGCAGTACTTC.